The clone carrying this TCR beta chain has only a few counts. Its specificity is not known. The CDR3 covers 14 residues. Looked up from germline, CDR1 is MNHNS and CDR2 is SASEGT. V trimming: 4 bases; J trimming: 4 bases; junction bases outside the gene matches: 6. All donors came from Russia, were Caucasian and healthy, and spanned ages roughly 6 to 100. The source of the sample is a study of blood T cells in healthy people across ages. Study information: Using template switching, researchers captured about one barcoded beta molecule for each two T cells.

Sample-barcoded 5' priming and a J-beta primer mix drove a second PCR of about 6 to 12 cycles. TCRdb re-called the 5' RACE reads with MiXCR, one entry per CDR3 protein. The sample consists of 540,000 or so distinct CDR3 sequences, roughly a quarter of them appearing once. Study-level results: Across the age range, TCR beta diversity per million T cells fell in a roughly linear way. Researchers deemed the diversity estimates from one million T cells underestimates.

The receptor was isolated from a woman aged 70 to 79 in good health. Material: blood. The V gene is TRBV6-1, the J gene TRBJ1-2; 7 nucleotides match TRBD1. CDR3 amino acids: CASSGQGGIYGYTF. The CDR3 DNA reads as TGTGCCAGCAGTGGACAGGGTGGCATCTATGGCTACACCTTC.